The 13 T cell receptor beta chains below were found in one sample sequenced in a study of CD8+CD57+ T cells in acquired aplastic anemia. TCR beta VDJ and CDR3 profiles were obtained from a genomic DNA template. Using its own MiXCR run on the reads, TCRdb lists one record per CDR3 protein. The data contain 200,000 to 250,000 distinct CDR3 sequences, around 32% of them singletons. The sample was sorted CD4+, CD8+, or CD8+CD57+ T cells (not recorded which) from PBMCs. The origin of the receptors is a human donor in good health, serving as a control.

The chain carries TRBV18 and TRBJ2-7; D call uncertain. Trimming stripped 2 bases from V and 1 base from J, with 6 bases between. CDR1 is KGHSH, CDR2 LQKENI, per germline. CDR3 size: 13 residues. The CDR3 DNA reads TGTGCCAGCTCACCAAACCCATCCTACGAGCAGTACTTC. Translated: CASSPNPSYEQYF.

The genes are TRBV18 and TRBJ2-7; no clear D. CDR1 KGHSH and CDR2 LQKENI come from the germline V gene. The CDR3 contains 16 residues. Trimming cost V 3 bases and J 5 bases, with 20 bases left between them. The CDR3 region has the DNA TGTGCCAGCTCACCGATTCACATGGGCTCCAACGACGAGCAGTACTTC. This encodes CASSPIHMGSNDEQYF.

The chain recombines TRBV6-4 with TRBJ2-3; 16 nucleotides agree with TRBD2. Germline CDR1 MRHNA, CDR2 SNTAGT. The J segment lost 1 base and the V segment lost 2 bases, leaving 6 bases of the junction unmatched. The CDR3 has 19 amino acids. The CDR3 DNA sequence: TGTGCCAGCAGTGACCCGGGACTAGCGGGGGGGCCGGGCACAGATACGCAGTATTTT. It translates to CASSDPGLAGGPGTDTQYF.

This clonotype was observed a few times. In DNA form, the CDR3 reads TGTGCCAGCAGTGCCGGAGGATCACAGGTCCCACTAACCCTAAGGCAGCCCCAGCATTTT. This translates into CASSAGGSQVPLTLRQPQHF. This chain joins TRBV2 and TRBJ1-5; TRBD1 is a possible D gene (5 bases). Trimming removed 4 bases at V and 7 bases at J, with 32 bases between. Germline V gives CDR1 SNHLY, CDR2 FYNNEI. The CDR3 consists of 20 residues.

The chain is built from TRBV15 and TRBJ2-7; 9 nucleotides match TRBD1. The CDR3 is 15 amino acids. The V segment lost 3 bases and the J segment 6 bases; nucleotides outside the gene matches: 9. Germline V lookup: CDR1 LNHNV, CDR2 YYDKDF (reference sequence). CDR3 in DNA: TGTGCCACCAGCAGCCTGATACAGGGGGCAAGCGAGCAGTACTTC. Amino acid sequence: CATSSLIQGASEQYF.

This clonotype was observed a handful of times. The J gene is TRBJ2-3, the V gene TRBV10-1; D is tentatively TRBD1 or TRBD2 (7 bases each). Trimming took 8 bases from V and 8 from J, leaving 17 bases between them. This CDR3 is 13 amino acids long. Germline V gene sequence: CDR1 WNHNN, CDR2 SYGVQD (reference sequence). The CDR3 DNA follows: TGCGCCAGCGACAGGGACTACGCAGGTACGCAGTATTTT. This encodes CASDRDYAGTQYF.

This chain connects TRBV5-8 to TRBJ1-1; D not resolved. This CDR3 contains 15 residues. Germline CDR1 is SGHTS and CDR2 is YDEGEE. The V end was cut by 6 bases, the J end by 0 bases, with 15 bases between. The CDR3 DNA sequence: TGTGCCAGCACCCTGGTCGGGAACATGAACACTGAAGCTTTCTTT. Translation gives CASTLVGNMNTEAFF. Looking up the rest from reference TRBV5-8 and TRBJ1-1 gives the full variable domain: EAGVTQSPTHLIKTRGQQATLRCSPISGHTSVYWYQQALGLGLQFLLWYDEGEERNRGNFPPRFSGRQFPNYSSELNVNALELEDSALYLCASTLVGNMNTEAFFGQGTRLTVV.

This clonotype came up many times. The chain joins TRBV5-1 to TRBJ1-2; D gene uncertain. V was pared by 0 bases and J by 0 bases, with 15 bases between. The germline CDR1 and CDR2 sequences are SGHRS and YFSETQ. The CDR3 length is 17 residues. The CDR3 region has the DNA TGCGCCAGCAGCTTGGCCGCGTCGTCAGCGACTAACTATGGCTACACCTTC. Translated, it gives CASSLAASSATNYGYTF.

Many counts were recorded for this clonotype. The V and J genes are TRBV7-8 and TRBJ2-3; a possible D gene is TRBD2 (6 bases). The CDR3 is made up of 16 amino acids. Trimming stripped 7 bases from V and 2 bases from J, with 19 bases between. Germline values: CDR1 SGHVS, CDR2 FQNEAQ. CDR3: CASTLGRSPYTDTQYF. The CDR3 bases are TGTGCCAGCACCTTGGGGAGGTCACCCTACACAGATACGCAGTATTTT. Combining the CDR3 with reference TRBV7-8 and TRBJ2-3 gives the whole variable domain GAGVSQSPRYKVAKRGQDVALRCDPISGHVSLFWYQQALGQGPEFLTYFQNEAQLDKSGLPSDRFFAERPEGSVSTLKIQRTQQEDSAVYLCASTLGRSPYTDTQYFGPGTRLTVL.

This clonotype has a handful of counts. This may be a read error: a much more frequent sequence differs by one nucleotide. The gene calls are TRBV29-1 and TRBJ2-7; 9 nucleotides align to TRBD1. The V segment lost 7 bases and the J segment 7 bases; nucleotides outside the gene matches: 14. The CDR3 covers 14 residues. Germline V gene lookup returns CDR1 SQVTM and CDR2 ANQGSEA. The chain's CDR3 is CSGGGGTGSDEQYF. CDR3 coding DNA: TGCAGCGGGGGGGGGGGGACAGGGTCGGATGAGCAGTACTTC.

This clonotype was picked up many times. The CDR3 loop is CASSTGKATEAFF. In DNA form, the CDR3 reads TGTGCCAGCAGCACAGGGAAAGCAACTGAAGCTTTCTTT. The chain recombines TRBV2 with TRBJ1-1; possible D gene TRBD1, 6 bases. V was clipped by 6 bases and J by 5 bases, with 13 bases between them. In germline, CDR1 is SNHLY, CDR2 FYNNEI. The CDR3 totals 13 residues. The complete variable domain, with remaining parts taken from reference TRBV2 and TRBJ1-1, reads EPEVTQTPSHQVTQMGQEVILRCVPISNHLYFYWYRQILGQKVEFLVSFYNNEISEKSEIFDDQFSVERPDGSNFTLKIRSTKLEDSAMYFCASSTGKATEAFFGQGTRLTVV.

The V gene is TRBV20-1, the J gene TRBJ2-2; 7 bases align to TRBD1. The ends lost 3 bases at V and 2 bases at J; junction bases unmatched: 3. The CDR3 length is 14 residues. Germline V lookup: CDR1 DFQATT, CDR2 SNEGSKA (reference sequence). CDR3 DNA: TGCAGTGCTAGCCGACAGGGCAACACCGGGGAGCTGTTTTTT. This sequence encodes CSASRQGNTGELFF.

The chain couples TRBV15 to TRBJ2-7; 8 bases are shared with TRBD2. Germline assignment: CDR1 LNHNV and CDR2 YYDKDF (reference sequence). The CDR3 has 14 residues. Trimming at V came to 0 bases and at J to 5 bases, leaving 3 bases not matched to a gene. The CDR3, as DNA: TGTGCCACCAGCAGAGATAAGGGACTAGACGAGCAGTACTTC. Translated: CATSRDKGLDEQYF.